This T cell receptor beta chain was recovered during a study of blood T cell repertoires in COVID-19. Study-level information: PBMCs, B-cell-depleted T cells, or T cells were the source of the cDNA or gDNA that made up the material.

The protocol was immunoSEQ multiplex PCR, while the TCRdb copy is restricted to in-frame clones and leaves out a portion. The table lists fewer than 100,000 clones, about 80% of them singletons, with 11% in the top ten. The CDR3 is 14 amino acids. V gave up 0 bases and J gave up 7 bases, with 11 bases separating them. Germline lookup yields CDR1 SGHRS and CDR2 YFSETQ. Sample: peripheral blood. The receptor was isolated from a man in his forties or fifties with acute or convalescent COVID-19. V usage is TRBV5-1 and J usage is TRBJ2-1, with D possibly matching TRBD1 (6 bases). The CDR3 DNA reads as TGCGCCAGCAGCTTGGTGGGGGCCTCAAATGAGCAGTTCTTC. Protein: CASSLVGASNEQFF.